The T cell receptor beta chain under discussion was sequenced for a study of Graves' ophthalmopathy and Graves' hyperthyroidism. Whole-study findings and limits: A 13-signature model separated ophthalmopathy from stable hyperthyroidism, 87.88% sensitivity, approximately 80% specificity.

This clonotype was counted at least ten times. Its specificity is not known. V was pared by 1 base and J by 3 bases, with 7 bases between. The CDR3 covers 12 residues. The V gene's germline CDR1 is GTSNPN and CDR2 SVGIG (reference sequence). For repertoire sequencing, the TCR beta CDR3 regions were amplified from RNA transcripts. The workflow started with a first-round RT-PCR run with HTBI primers and then moved on to a second-round multiplex PCR. TCRdb re-called the multiplex PCR reads with MiXCR, one entry per CDR3 protein. The sample has hundreds of thousands of distinct CDR3 sequences, 20% to 25% seen once.

This chain joins TRBV30 and TRBJ2-7; D is undetermined. This TCR was sampled from a woman in her forties or fifties with Graves' ophthalmopathy. The sample was peripheral blood. The CDR3 nucleotides are TGTGCCTGGAGTGGATTGGGCTACGAGCAGTACTTC. As protein: CAWSGLGYEQYF.